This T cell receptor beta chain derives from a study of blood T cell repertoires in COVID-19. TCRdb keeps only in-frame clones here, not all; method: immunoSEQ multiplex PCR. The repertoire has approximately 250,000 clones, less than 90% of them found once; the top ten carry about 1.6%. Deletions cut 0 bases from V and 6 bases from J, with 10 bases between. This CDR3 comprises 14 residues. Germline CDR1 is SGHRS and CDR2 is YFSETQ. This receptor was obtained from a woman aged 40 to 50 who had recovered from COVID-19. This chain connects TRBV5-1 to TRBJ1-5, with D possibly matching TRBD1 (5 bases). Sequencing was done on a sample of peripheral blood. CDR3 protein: CASSLEGTRQPQHF. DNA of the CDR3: TGCGCCAGCAGCTTGGAAGGGACTCGTCAGCCCCAGCATTTT.